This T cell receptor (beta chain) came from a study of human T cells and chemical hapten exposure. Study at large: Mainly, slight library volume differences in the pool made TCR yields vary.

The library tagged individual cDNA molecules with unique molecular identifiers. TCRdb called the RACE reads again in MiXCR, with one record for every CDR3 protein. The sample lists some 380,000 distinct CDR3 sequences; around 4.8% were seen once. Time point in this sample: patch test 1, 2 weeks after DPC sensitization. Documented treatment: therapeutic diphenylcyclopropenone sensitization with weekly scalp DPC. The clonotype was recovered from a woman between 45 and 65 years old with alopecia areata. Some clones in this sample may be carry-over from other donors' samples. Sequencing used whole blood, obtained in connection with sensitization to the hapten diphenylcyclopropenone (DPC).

This chain's CDR3 is CASSRTSGSSYEQYF. CDR3 sequence (DNA): TGTGCCAGCAGCCGGACTAGCGGCAGCTCCTACGAGCAGTACTTC. The V gene is TRBV28, the J gene TRBJ2-7; 10 bases are a match to TRBD2. With 6 bases clipped from V and 0 bases from J, the junction kept 5 bases outside the gene matches. The CDR3 runs to 15 residues. Germline assignment: CDR1 MDHEN and CDR2 SYDVKM.